A single sample is the source of the 5 T cell receptor beta chains below, sequenced in a study of radiation and T cells in renal cell carcinoma. The time point was: baseline pretreatment blood. Noted treatment: 15 Gy SBRT to primary tumor, nephrectomy 4 weeks later. Data came from immunoSEQ multiplex PCR; TCRdb stores just in-frame clones and leaves some out. The top ten hold under 30% of the sample, which has 120,000 to 150,000 clones, approximately 87% seen once. Specimen: blood, collected from a patient whose treatment included radiotherapy and nephrectomy. Source of these receptors: a woman in her forties or fifties with renal cell carcinoma.

CDR3 coding DNA: TGCGCCAGCAGCCAAGACAGAGGCGAGCAGTACTTC. Encoded protein: CASSQDRGEQYF. The V call is TRBV4-1, the J call TRBJ2-7, with unresolved D. The V gene's germline CDR1 is MGHRA and CDR2 YSYEKL. This CDR3 is built from 12 residues. V dropped 0 bases and J dropped 6 bases, with 6 bases sitting between them.

The V and J genes are TRBV28 and TRBJ2-3; 7 bases match TRBD2. The CDR3 is 15 amino acids. V gave up 5 bases and J gave up 1 base; unmatched junction bases: 6. Germline CDR1 and CDR2: MDHEN and SYDVKM. The CDR3 protein is CASSTRAGGTDTQYF. In nucleotides, the CDR3 is TGTGCCAGCAGTACGCGGGCGGGGGGCACAGATACGCAGTATTTT. Together with reference TRBV28 and TRBJ2-3, the CDR3 gives the full variable domain: DVKVTQSSRYLVKRTGEKVFLECVQDMDHENMFWYRQDPGLGLRLIYFSYDVKMKEKGDIPEGYSVSREKKERFSLILESASTNQTSMYLCASSTRAGGTDTQYFGPGTRLTVL.

The gene calls are TRBV7-2 and TRBJ2-7; D call uncertain. The V end was cut by 1 base, the J end by 0 bases, with 10 bases between. Germline V gives CDR1 SGHTA, CDR2 FQGNSA. This CDR3 is built from 15 residues. The CDR3 reads CASSLESGSSYEQYF. The DNA for the CDR3 is TGTGCCAGCAGCTTAGAAAGTGGCAGCTCCTACGAGCAGTACTTC.

CDR3 amino acids: CASSPISGISYEQYF. CDR3 sequence (DNA): TGTGCCAGCTCACCAATAAGCGGTATTTCCTACGAGCAGTACTTC. The gene calls are TRBV18 and TRBJ2-7; maybe TRBD2 (5 bases). The germline CDR1 and CDR2 sequences are KGHSH and LQKENI. CDR3 length: 15 amino acids. Trimming took 2 bases from V and 1 from J, leaving 12 bases between them. Supplemented by reference TRBV18 and TRBJ2-7, the full variable domain reads NAGVMQNPRHLVRRRGQEARLRCSPMKGHSHVYWYRQLPEEGLKFMVYLQKENIIDESGMPKERFSAEFPKEGPSILRIQQVVRGDSAAYFCASSPISGISYEQYFGPGTRLTVT.

This clone turned up a few times. The chain couples TRBV2 to TRBJ1-5, with unresolved D. Trimming cost V 5 bases and J 0 bases, with 5 bases left between them. Per the germline V gene, CDR1 is SNHLY and CDR2 is FYNNEI. This CDR3 is 13 amino acids long. The CDR3 reads CASSLVSNQPQHF. CDR3 nucleotides: TGTGCCAGCAGTCTTGTTAGCAATCAGCCCCAGCATTTT.